This T cell receptor (beta chain) came from a study of human T cells and chemical hapten exposure. Study in general: While the approximately 25-week study was under way, patients received diphenylcyclopropenone on the scalp every week.

The CDR3 is 16 residues long. Per germline, CDR1 SGHVS and CDR2 FQNEAQ. V gave up 1 base and J gave up 4 bases, with 15 bases separating them. Library construction involved attaching unique molecular identifiers to individual cDNA molecules, which allowed quantitative, reproducible TCR counting. Original data processing: Ranging from about 20,000 to 750,000, TCR counts per sample had a median value of roughly 96,000. Each CDR3 protein is one row after TCRdb ran MiXCR on the RACE reads. V and J calls and clone size were set by TCRdb, not the authors. The sample contains 360,000 or so distinct CDR3 sequences, around 6% of which appear only once. This clonotype was counted between two and nine times. Sample time point: patch test 2, 6 weeks after DPC sensitization. Noted treatment: therapeutic diphenylcyclopropenone sensitization with weekly scalp DPC.

This material consisted of whole blood, taken in connection with sensitization to the hapten diphenylcyclopropenone (DPC). This chain links TRBV7-8 with TRBJ2-3; the D is unclear. The sequence came from a young woman with alopecia areata. Some clones in this sample may be carry-over from other donors' samples. The CDR3 sequence is CASSLGGSRKADTQYF. For the CDR3, the DNA is TGTGCCAGCAGCTTAGGAGGCTCCCGCAAGGCAGATACGCAGTATTTT.